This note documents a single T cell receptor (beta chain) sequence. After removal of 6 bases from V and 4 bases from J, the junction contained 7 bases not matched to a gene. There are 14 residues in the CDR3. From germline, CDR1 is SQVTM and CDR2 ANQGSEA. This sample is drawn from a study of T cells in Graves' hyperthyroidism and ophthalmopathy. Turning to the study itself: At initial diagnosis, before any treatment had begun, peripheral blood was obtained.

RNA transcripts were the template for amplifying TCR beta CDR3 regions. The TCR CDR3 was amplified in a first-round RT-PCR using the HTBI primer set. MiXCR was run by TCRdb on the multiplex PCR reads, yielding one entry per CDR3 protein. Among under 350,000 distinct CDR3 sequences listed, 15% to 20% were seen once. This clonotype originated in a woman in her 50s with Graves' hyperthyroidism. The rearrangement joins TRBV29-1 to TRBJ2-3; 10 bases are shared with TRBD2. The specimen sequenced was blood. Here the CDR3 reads CSVYSGLASDTQYF. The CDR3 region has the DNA TGCAGCGTCTATTCGGGACTAGCGTCAGATACGCAGTATTTT.